This T cell receptor beta chain was obtained from a study of cytomegalovirus exposure and HLA in healthy donors. Study findings and constraints: Certain sequence variants were highly shared and formed a cluster, and this cluster was likely a sequencing artifact. When analyzed later, the rates of TCR association showed variation by HLA locus, with DRB1 the most and HLA-C the fewest.

PCR primers comprised 60 Vbeta and 13 Jbeta primers. TCRdb keeps only in-frame clones here, not all; method: immunoSEQ multiplex PCR. Of fewer than 130,000 clones listed, over 60% are singletons. Concerning this clone itself: What it recognizes is unknown.

This CDR3 contains 17 residues. In germline, CDR1 is LGHNA, CDR2 YNFKEQ. Unmatched junction bases numbered 5, after V lost 0 bases and J lost 1 base. The sequence was obtained from a woman aged 60-75 years in good health and CMV-seropositive. V usage is TRBV4-2 and J usage is TRBJ2-7, with TRBD2 matching over 11 bases. Sequencing was carried out using PBMCs. CDR3 nucleotides: TGTGCCAGCAGCCAAGATACTAGCGGGAGAGGGTCCTACGAGCAGTACTTC. As protein: CASSQDTSGRGSYEQYF.